This section outlines one T cell receptor beta chain sequence together with its context. This sample includes further DNA sequences coding for the same CDR3. The CDR3 runs 13 residues. Trimming at V came to 5 bases and at J to 2 bases, leaving 2 bases not matched to a gene. Germline values: CDR1 SGHTA, CDR2 FQGNSA. The data originate from a study of OX40 agonist ivuxolimab in advanced cancers. Study in general: From about 23 to 85 years was the age range, with a mean of roughly 59 years, and about 83% were male.

Only in-frame clones appear in the TCRdb table, and some are missing; sequencing was by immunoSEQ multiplex PCR. The sample contains 59,000 or so clones, roughly 80% of which appear only once. Here the sequenced sample was CD4+ or CD8+ T cells sorted from blood, taken in a trial of the OX40 agonist ivuxolimab. This clonotype was obtained from an adult with an advanced solid tumor such as melanoma, head and neck, liver or kidney cancer. V is TRBV7-2 and J is TRBJ2-7; 8 bases agree with TRBD1. CDR3 bases: TGTGCCAGCAGCCCAGGGGGCCCCTACGAGCAGTACTTC. Translated, it gives CASSPGGPYEQYF.